The sequence of this T cell receptor (beta chain) was determined in a study of post-analysis software for immune sequencing data. Study-level points and caveats: Several TRBV segments were more frequent in patients than controls; TRBV5-6, TRBV5-1 and TRBV20-1 belonged to this group.

Presence of unique molecular identifiers characterized the TCR beta cDNA libraries. Input amounts of about 0.85 to 10 million T cells were used. These gave about 500,000 cDNA molecules, so each molecule approximated one T cell. Each CDR3 protein is one row after TCRdb ran MiXCR on the PCR reads. The sample includes about 540,000 distinct CDR3 sequences, approximately 31% of them seen just once. This clonotype appeared once. Antigen specificity is unknown. The CDR3 spans 16 residues. The V and J ends lost 5 bases and 0 bases respectively, with 17 bases between them. In germline, CDR1 is MNHNY, CDR2 SVGAGI (reference sequence).

Specimen: blood. The chain has TRBV6-6 and TRBJ2-7; possible D gene TRBD2, 6 bases. This receptor was identified in a girl between 2 and 17 years old with multiple sclerosis. In nucleotides, the CDR3 is TGTGCCAGCAGTCCGTCCCTGGGGGGAATCTCCTACGAGCAGTACTTC. Residues: CASSPSLGGISYEQYF.